These 15 T cell receptor beta chains came from one sample sequenced in a study of CD8 T cells in Susac syndrome. Random hexamers served to reverse transcribe about 0.5 to 1 ug RNA. A single record per CDR3 protein comes from TCRdb applying MiXCR to the immunoSEQ multiplex PCR reads. The table has fewer than 200,000 distinct CDR3 sequences, 85% to 95% seen once. Material: CD4+ T cells from PBMCs. Receptors were obtained from a human donor in good health.

V gene TRBV2 combines with J gene TRBJ2-7, with D unresolved. Trimming stripped 6 bases from V and 3 bases from J, with 9 bases between. This CDR3 comprises 12 residues. Germline V gene sequence: CDR1 SNHLY, CDR2 FYNNEI. CDR3 sequence (DNA): TGTGCCAGCAGGGTCCGAGTCTACGAGCAGTACTTC. It encodes CASRVRVYEQYF.

This clonotype was seen just once. V usage is TRBV20-1 and J usage is TRBJ1-5, with D possibly being TRBD1 (5 bases). This CDR3 spans 14 amino acids. CDR1 and CDR2 from the germline V gene are DFQATT and SNEGSKA (reference sequence). V was pared by 6 bases and J by 6 bases, with 18 bases between. CDR3 loop: CSADAGQGGQPQHF. In DNA form, the CDR3 reads TGCAGTGCCGACGCGGGGCAGGGAGGTCAGCCCCAGCATTTT.

The CDR3 sequence: CASSLQNTGELFF. CDR3 sequence (DNA): TGTGCCAGCAGCCTTCAAAACACCGGGGAGCTGTTTTTT. This sequence joins TRBV28 and TRBJ2-2; D remains ambiguous. The CDR3 loop spans 13 amino acids. The V end lost 6 bases, the J end lost 2 bases, and 7 bases lay between the germline ends. Germline values: CDR1 MDHEN, CDR2 SYDVKM.

The gene calls are TRBV5-1 and TRBJ1-1; D is possibly TRBD1 (6 bases). Per germline, CDR1 SGHRS and CDR2 YFSETQ. The CDR3 loop spans 13 amino acids. Trimming left V 1 base short and J 5 bases short, with 9 bases between. CDR3 residues: CASSLHRDTEAFF. In DNA, the CDR3 is TGCGCCAGCAGCTTGCACAGGGATACTGAAGCTTTCTTT.

This clonotype was recorded a few times. The CDR3 loop reads CSVGTRVDNEQFF. The DNA of the CDR3 is TGCAGCGTCGGGACCCGGGTGGACAATGAGCAGTTCTTC. V and J are TRBV29-1 and TRBJ2-1, with D perhaps matching TRBD1 or TRBD2 (5 bases each). The CDR3 spans 13 residues. Trimming pared 6 bases from V and 5 bases from J, leaving 14 bases between. Germline V gene sequence: CDR1 SQVTM, CDR2 ANQGSEA.

The chain couples TRBV19 to TRBJ2-1, with 8 bases that match TRBD1. There are 14 residues in the CDR3. Germline V gene data show CDR1 as LNHDA and CDR2 as SQIVND (reference sequence). Trimming removed 4 bases from V and 9 bases from J; junction bases left unmatched: 8. CDR3 bases: TGTGCCAGTAGTAAAGGACAGGGTGCCGCTGAGCAGTTCTTC. Translated: CASSKGQGAAEQFF.

This clonotype was seen a few times. This chain uses TRBV6-2 or TRBV6-3 with TRBJ1-5; D remains ambiguous. Between the trimmed V and J ends, which lost 2 bases and 3 bases, there was a span of 8 bases. Germline V gives CDR1 MNHEY, CDR2 SVGEGT. This CDR3 region has 14 residues. CDR3 bases: TGTGCCAGCAGTTACGGCTCAGCCAATCAGCCCCAGCATTTT. It specifies CASSYGSANQPQHF.

This chain uses TRBV30 with TRBJ2-3; D possibly uses TRBD1 or TRBD2 (6 bases each). The V end was cut by 8 bases, the J end by 9 bases, with 27 bases between. This CDR3 comprises 15 residues. Germline V lookup: CDR1 GTSNPN, CDR2 SVGIG (reference sequence). CDR3 protein: CARKTSRVSGGTQYF. DNA of the CDR3: TGTGCCAGGAAAACATCCAGGGTCTCCGGGGGCACGCAGTATTTT.

This chain links TRBV18 with TRBJ1-1; D is perhaps TRBD1 (5 bases). Germline V gene sequence: CDR1 KGHSH, CDR2 LQKENI. The CDR3 has 14 amino acids. Between the trimmed V and J ends, which lost 1 base and 4 bases, there was a span of 10 bases. In DNA, the CDR3 is TGTGCCAGCTCACCACAGGGGATCGGCACTGAAGCTTTCTTT. Its translation: CASSPQGIGTEAFF.

The chain recombines TRBV28 with TRBJ2-7; D is unresolved. V lost 7 bases, J lost 3 bases, and 10 bases lay in between. This CDR3 spans 12 amino acids. Germline CDR1 and CDR2: MDHEN and SYDVKM. CDR3 sequence: CASTTAIYEQYF. The CDR3 nucleotides are TGTGCCAGCACAACAGCTATCTACGAGCAGTACTTC.

The chain carries TRBV15 and TRBJ2-1; possibly TRBD2 for D (6 bases). There are 16 residues in the CDR3. V shed 1 base and J shed 8 bases, with 18 bases lying between them. Germline values: CDR1 LNHNV, CDR2 YYDKDF (reference sequence). CDR3 in DNA: TGTGCCACCAGCAGAGCTAGCGTTTGGGGGTGGGATGAGCAGTTCTTC. Its translation: CATSRASVWGWDEQFF.

The V and J genes are TRBV29-1 and TRBJ1-3; D is unclear. The CDR3 is 16 amino acids. The V and J ends lost 2 bases and 0 bases respectively, with 14 bases between them. CDR1 is SQVTM and CDR2 is ANQGSEA in the germline V gene. DNA for the CDR3: TGCAGCGTTGAAAGAGTCGGTCCAAACTCTGGAAACACCATATATTTT. It yields the protein CSVERVGPNSGNTIYF.

V gene TRBV7-9 combines with J gene TRBJ1-5, with 8 bases that match TRBD1. The CDR3 is 12 amino acids. The trim removed 11 bases at V and 7 bases at J, leaving 7 bases unmatched. Germline V gene sequence: CDR1 SEHNR, CDR2 FQNEAQ (reference sequence). DNA for the CDR3: TGTGCCTCCGGGACAGGAGAACAGCCCCAGCATTTT. As protein: CASGTGEQPQHF. Full variable domain (rest looked up from reference TRBV7-9 and TRBJ1-5): DTGVSQNPRHKITKRGQNVTFRCDPISEHNRLYWYRQTLGQGPEFLTYFQNEAQLEKSRLLSDRFSAERPKGSFSTLEIQRTEQGDSAMYLCASGTGEQPQHFGDGTRLSIL.

J is TRBJ1-3 and V is TRBV5-1; D not certain. Germline V gene lookup returns CDR1 SGHRS and CDR2 YFSETQ. V was trimmed by 6 bases and J by 1 base, leaving 11 bases between them. This CDR3 has 14 residues. The CDR3 loop reads CASIRRSSGNTIYF. CDR3 DNA: TGCGCCAGCATCCGAAGGTCGTCTGGAAACACCATATATTTT.

The chain recombines TRBV6-5 with TRBJ2-7; D not resolved. Germline CDR1 and CDR2: MNHEY and SVGAGI. CDR3 length: 12 residues. V was trimmed by 8 bases and J by 2 bases, leaving 10 bases between them. The CDR3 region has the DNA TGTGCCAGCCGAACAGCCACCTACGAGCAGTACTTC. The encoded protein is CASRTATYEQYF.